This T cell receptor (beta chain) is from a study of human T cells and chemical hapten exposure. Study details: From small differences in pooled library volume came most of the variation in per-sample TCR yields.

Time point in this sample: patch test 3, about 24 weeks after DPC sensitization. Specified treatment: therapeutic diphenylcyclopropenone sensitization with weekly scalp DPC. The CDR3 loop spans 14 amino acids. Trimming shortened V by 4 bases and J by 0 bases, and 7 bases separated the two germline ends. Attachment of unique molecular identifiers to individual cDNA molecules was performed in the library. TCRdb redid the calling of the RACE reads with MiXCR, one entry per CDR3 protein. The sample records 100,000 or so distinct CDR3 sequences, approximately 36% being singletons. Sequenced here: whole blood, sampled in connection with sensitization to the hapten diphenylcyclopropenone (DPC). The TCR sequence derives from a man aged 35 to 55 with alopecia areata. Some clones in this sample may be carry-over from other donors' samples. V gene TRBV12-3 or TRBV12-4 combines with J gene TRBJ1-5; D uncertain. The CDR3 is CASSYKDSNQPQHF. The DNA of the CDR3 is TGTGCCAGCAGTTACAAAGATAGCAATCAGCCCCAGCATTTT.